This T cell receptor (beta chain) appears in the sequencing data of a study of shared clonotypes between healthy human individuals. The junction had 5 bases not matched to a gene; V was cut back by 4 bases and J by 0 bases. The germline V gene encodes CDR1 SGHRS and CDR2 YFSETQ. There are 15 residues in the CDR3. Only in-frame clones appear in the TCRdb table, and some are missing; sequencing was by immunoSEQ multiplex PCR. The sample gives 2.5 million or so clones, around nine tenths of which show up once; 0.13% to 0.15% is in the top ten. Regarding this clone: Antigen unknown. The same CDR3 arises from other DNA sequences in this sample as well.

Findings and limits, study-wide: A reduction in generation probabilities was seen for non-shared clonotypes relative to those shared by all four donors. Naive CD4 clonotypes overlapped across several donors at roughly 5%.

The source material was naive CD4+ T cells sorted from blood. The subset denotes: CD45RA+ positively selected. This rearrangement joins TRBV5-1 to TRBJ2-7; the match to TRBD1 covers 9 bases. This receptor was taken from a man younger than 35 in good health. CDR3 sequence (DNA): TGCGCCAGCAGCCCGGGACAGGGAAGCTCCTACGAGCAGTACTTC. Amino acid sequence: CASSPGQGSSYEQYF.